Presented here are 21 T cell receptor beta chains from one specimen sequenced in a study of cytomegalovirus exposure and HLA in healthy donors. The PCR contained 60 Vbeta and 13 Jbeta primers. Using immunoSEQ multiplex PCR, the repertoire was profiled, and TCRdb retains in-frame clones only, with some absent. The sample holds about 100,000 clones, about 80% seen once. Sequencing input: PBMCs. All receptors come from a man aged 40-49 years in good health and CMV-seronegative.

This clone was picked up a small number of times. The rearrangement uses TRBV5-1 and TRBJ2-5; 7 bases line up with TRBD2. The V segment lost 0 bases and the J segment 5 bases; nucleotides outside the gene matches: 7. Germline assignment: CDR1 SGHRS and CDR2 YFSETQ. The CDR3 extends over 15 amino acids. CDR3 nucleotide sequence: TGCGCCAGCAGCTTGGTGGCTAGCGGTCAGGAGACCCAGTACTTC. Translation: CASSLVASGQETQYF.

The J gene is TRBJ2-3, the V gene TRBV5-8, with 7 bases lining up with TRBD2. The length of the CDR3 is 14 residues. With 4 bases clipped from V and 3 bases from J, the junction kept 5 bases outside the gene matches. Germline loops: CDR1 SGHTS, CDR2 YDEGEE. The CDR3 is CASSTGLGTDTQYF. CDR3 sequence (DNA): TGTGCCAGCAGCACAGGACTAGGGACAGATACGCAGTATTTT. Filled out from reference TRBV5-8 and TRBJ2-3, the complete variable domain reads EAGVTQSPTHLIKTRGQQATLRCSPISGHTSVYWYQQALGLGLQFLLWYDEGEERNRGNFPPRFSGRQFPNYSSELNVNALELEDSALYLCASSTGLGTDTQYFGPGTRLTVL.

This chain joins TRBV9 and TRBJ2-3; tentative D call: TRBD2 (5 bases). This CDR3 has 15 amino acids. Germline V CDR1 and CDR2: SGDLS, YYNGEE. V lost 0 bases, J lost 0 bases, and 8 bases lay in between. Here the CDR3 DNA reads TGTGCCAGCAGCGTAGGACTAAAGAGCACAGATACGCAGTATTTT. Translation gives CASSVGLKSTDTQYF.

The rearrangement uses TRBV10-3 and TRBJ2-7; D assignment may be TRBD1 or TRBD2 (5 bases each). The CDR3 is 13 amino acids. Trimming removed 0 bases at V and 7 bases at J, with 10 bases between. Germline CDR1 and CDR2: ENHRY and SYGVKD. CDR3 protein: CAISESGWGEQYV. The CDR3 coding sequence is TGTGCCATCAGTGAGTCGGGGTGGGGGGAGCAGTACGTC.

A note on this clone: This specimen includes other DNA sequences encoding the same CDR3. The genes are TRBV11-2 and TRBJ1-6, with 7 positions matching TRBD1. The V gene end was trimmed by 1 base and the J gene end by 3 bases; junction bases not matched to a gene: 6. This CDR3 is 17 amino acids long. The germline V gene encodes CDR1 SGHAT and CDR2 FQNNGV. CDR3 DNA: TGTGCCAGCAGCTTAGGACAGGGTAACCTCTATAATTCACCCCTCCACTTT. Translating gives CASSLGQGNLYNSPLHF.

The genes are TRBV9 and TRBJ1-2, with 7 bases identical to TRBD1. Unmatched junction bases numbered 5, after V lost 4 bases and J lost 5 bases. There are 13 residues in the CDR3. The germline CDR1 and CDR2 sequences are SGDLS and YYNGEE. In DNA form, the CDR3 reads TGTGCCAGCAGCACAGGGACAGAATATGGCTACACCTTC. Amino acid sequence: CASSTGTEYGYTF.

CDR3 sequence (DNA): TGCGCCAGCAGCCTCACGGCGACTAGGTGGGAGACCCAGTACTTC. Residues: CASSLTATRWETQYF. The V gene is TRBV10-2, the J gene TRBJ2-5, with D maybe TRBD2 (6 bases). This CDR3 has 15 amino acids. V was shortened by 6 bases and J by 5 bases, with 19 bases between the two germline ends. Germline V lookup: CDR1 WSHSY, CDR2 SAAADI.

The CDR3 DNA reads TGCGCCAGCAGCTTGACAGGCTATAACCAAGAGACCCAGTACTTC. This translates into CASSLTGYNQETQYF. This chain connects TRBV5-1 to TRBJ2-5; weak D call: TRBD1 (5 bases). Per germline, CDR1 SGHRS and CDR2 YFSETQ. This CDR3 region has 15 residues. Trimming took off 1 base at V and 0 bases at J, with 10 bases between the two ends. The entire variable domain, with the rest obtained from reference TRBV5-1 and TRBJ2-5, is as follows: KAGVTQTPRYLIKTRGQQVTLSCSPISGHRSVSWYQQTPGQGLQFLFEYFSETQRNKGNFPGRFSGRQFSNSRSEMNVSTLELGDSALYLCASSLTGYNQETQYFGPGTRLLVL.

This chain uses TRBV7-2 with TRBJ2-2; weak D call: TRBD1 (5 bases). Trimming pared 3 bases from V and 6 bases from J, leaving 23 bases between. There are 18 residues in the CDR3. Germline lookup yields CDR1 SGHTA and CDR2 FQGNSA. The CDR3 bases are TGTGCCAGCAGCTTGAACAGGTTTGGGATCGGAAGGCCCGGGGAGCTGTTTTTT. As protein: CASSLNRFGIGRPGELFF.

The chain employs TRBV2 and TRBJ1-2; D might be TRBD1 (5 bases). The CDR3 is made up of 12 amino acids. Trimming removed 7 bases at V and 5 bases at J, with 11 bases between. CDR1 and CDR2 (germline): SNHLY, FYNNEI. CDR3 bases: TGTGCCAGCATGTCAGGGTGGTATGGCTACACCTTC. Amino acid sequence: CASMSGWYGYTF.

The rearrangement links TRBV4-1 to TRBJ1-6, with a tentative D call TRBD1 (6 bases). The V and J ends lost 0 bases and 7 bases respectively, with 13 bases between them. Germline V gives CDR1 MGHRA, CDR2 YSYEKL. This CDR3 is 16 amino acids long. CDR3 sequence (DNA): TGCGCCAGCAGCCAAGAGCCTCAGGGGAGAAATTCACCCCTCCACTTT. It is translated as CASSQEPQGRNSPLHF.

The gene calls are TRBV18 and TRBJ1-4, with 9 bases aligning to TRBD1. Per the germline V gene, CDR1 is KGHSH and CDR2 is LQKENI. The CDR3 runs 17 residues. The V and J ends lost 1 base and 1 base, in that order; junction bases with no gene match: 4. The CDR3 protein is CASSPQQGAVTNEKLFF. The CDR3 DNA is TGTGCCAGCTCACCACAACAGGGGGCAGTAACTAATGAAAAACTGTTTTTT.

This clone came up a few times. The rearrangement uses TRBV7-9 and TRBJ2-5, with a possible D match to TRBD1 (6 bases). The V and J ends lost 5 bases and 5 bases respectively, with 12 bases between them. The germline V gene has CDR1 SEHNR and CDR2 FQNEAQ (reference sequence). The CDR3 runs to 13 residues. DNA of the CDR3: TGTGCCAGCAGCCCCCGGGACAAGGAGACCCAGTACTTC. Its translation is CASSPRDKETQYF. Full variable domain (missing parts from reference TRBV7-9 and TRBJ2-5): DTGVSQNPRHKITKRGQNVTFRCDPISEHNRLYWYRQTLGQGPEFLTYFQNEAQLEKSRLLSDRFSAERPKGSFSTLEIQRTEQGDSAMYLCASSPRDKETQYFGPGTRLLVL.

This rearrangement joins TRBV30 to TRBJ2-1; TRBD2 agrees at 7 bases. The CDR3 covers 12 residues. J gave up 8 bases and V 4 bases, and 5 bases lay outside the gene matches. Looked up from germline, CDR1 is GTSNPN and CDR2 is SVGIG (reference sequence). The CDR3 loop reads CAWTRRGYEQFF. CDR3 nucleotides: TGTGCCTGGACGCGGCGGGGGTATGAGCAGTTCTTC.

A few counts support this clone. The chain uses TRBV6-5 and TRBJ2-7, with 15 positions matching TRBD2. CDR1 is MNHEY, CDR2 SVGAGI, per germline. V lost 2 bases, J lost 4 bases, and 3 bases stayed unmatched. The CDR3 contains 16 residues. CDR3 sequence (DNA): TGTGCCAGCAGTTACGGGACTAGCGGGGGGATGTACGAGCAGTACTTC. Protein: CASSYGTSGGMYEQYF.

The chain combines TRBV18 with TRBJ1-2; perhaps TRBD1 as D (6 bases). Trimming stripped 0 bases from V and 3 bases from J, with 8 bases between. The CDR3 has 14 residues. The germline gives CDR1 KGHSH, CDR2 LQKENI. CDR3 protein: CASSPPQGYYGYTF. CDR3 coding DNA: TGTGCCAGCTCACCACCACAGGGCTACTATGGCTACACCTTC.

The chain uses TRBV7-6 and TRBJ1-1, with 11 bases identical to TRBD1. The CDR3 runs to 17 residues. The V gene end was trimmed by 0 bases and the J gene end by 3 bases; junction bases not matched to a gene: 6. From germline, CDR1 is SGHVS and CDR2 FNYEAQ. CDR3 nucleotides: TGTGCCAGCAGCTTAGCTTGGACAGGGGGCGCGGACACTGAAGCTTTCTTT. This encodes CASSLAWTGGADTEAFF.

This clone has a single count. The chain joins TRBV19 to TRBJ2-5; tentatively, D is TRBD1 (5 bases). The J call could be wrong; TRBJ2-7 is a better fit for the DNA end. The CDR3 is 14 residues long. CDR1 LNHDA and CDR2 SQIVND come from the germline V gene (reference sequence). The CDR3 spells CASSISYSGAEQYF. The CDR3 DNA follows: TGTGCCAGTAGTATAAGTTATTCTGGGGCCGAGCAGTACTTC.

The chain links TRBV5-5 to TRBJ1-6; D is perhaps TRBD1 (6 bases). There are 17 residues in the CDR3. V lost 4 bases, J lost 8 bases, and 22 bases lay in between. The germline V gene has CDR1 SGHKS and CDR2 YYEKEE (reference sequence). CDR3 loop: CASSPDLTGLGYSPLHF. As DNA, the CDR3 is TGTGCCAGCAGCCCGGACCTTACAGGGCTCGGGTATTCACCCCTCCACTTT.

The rearrangement links TRBV27 to TRBJ2-5; D remains ambiguous. The CDR3 contains 13 residues. The V end was cut by 5 bases, the J end by 0 bases, with 7 bases between. The germline V gene encodes CDR1 MNHEY and CDR2 SMNVEV (reference sequence). CDR3 sequence: CASSLSYQETQYF. The CDR3 DNA is TGTGCCAGCAGTCTCTCGTACCAAGAGACCCAGTACTTC.

The chain carries TRBV4-1 and TRBJ2-1, with D tentatively TRBD1 (5 bases). V gave up 4 bases and J gave up 10 bases, with 11 bases separating them. Germline lookup yields CDR1 MGHRA and CDR2 YSYEKL. This CDR3 has 12 amino acids. The chain's CDR3 is CASSPSGPEQFF. The CDR3, as DNA: TGCGCCAGCAGCCCCTCAGGGCCCGAGCAGTTCTTC.